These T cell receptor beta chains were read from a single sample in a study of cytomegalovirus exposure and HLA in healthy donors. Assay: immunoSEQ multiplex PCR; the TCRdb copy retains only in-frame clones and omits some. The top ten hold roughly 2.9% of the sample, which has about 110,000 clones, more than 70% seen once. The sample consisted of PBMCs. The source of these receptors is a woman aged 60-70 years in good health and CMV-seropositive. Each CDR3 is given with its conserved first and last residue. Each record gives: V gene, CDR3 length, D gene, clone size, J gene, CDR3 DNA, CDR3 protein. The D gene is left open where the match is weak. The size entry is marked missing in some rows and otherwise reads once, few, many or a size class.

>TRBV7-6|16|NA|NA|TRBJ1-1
TGTGCCAGCAGCTCTTCTGTGATGGGGGAGGGTACTGAAGCTTTCTTT
CASSSSVMGEGTEAFF
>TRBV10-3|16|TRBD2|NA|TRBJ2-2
TGTGCCATCAGTGCGTCAAAAGCGGGAGACACCGGGGAGCTGTTTTTT
CAISASKAGDTGELFF
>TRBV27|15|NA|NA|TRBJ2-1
TGTGCCAGCAGCCCTCGGAGCCCAGGGGACAATGAGCAGTTCTTC
CASSPRSPGDNEQFF
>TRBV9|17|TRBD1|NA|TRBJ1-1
TGTGCCAGCAGCGGGACAGGAGCCAAAATAACGAACACTGAAGCTTTCTTT
CASSGTGAKITNTEAFF
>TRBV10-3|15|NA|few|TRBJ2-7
TGTGCCATCAGTGAGGCCGGGACTGGGGCCTACGAGCAGTACTTC
CAISEAGTGAYEQYF
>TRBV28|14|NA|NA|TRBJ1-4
TGTGCCAGCAGTTTCAGGGAGGAGAATGAAAAACTGTTTTTT
CASSFREENEKLFF
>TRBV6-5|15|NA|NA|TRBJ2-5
TGTGCCAGCACTCTGCTCGGTGGGAGCCAAGAGACCCAGTACTTC
CASTLLGGSQETQYF
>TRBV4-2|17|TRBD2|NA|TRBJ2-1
TGTGCCAGCAGCTCCCGGACTAGCGCCAGCTCCTACAATGAGCAGTTCTTC
CASSSRTSASSYNEQFF
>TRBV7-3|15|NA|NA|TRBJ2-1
TGTGCCAGCAGCTTGTCTCGTAGCTCCTACAATGAGCAGTTCTTC
CASSLSRSSYNEQFF
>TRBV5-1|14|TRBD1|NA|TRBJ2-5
TGCGCCAGCAGCTTAGGGACAGAGTGGGAGACCCAGTACTTC
CASSLGTEWETQYF
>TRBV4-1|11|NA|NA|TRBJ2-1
TGCGCCAGCAGCCGAGGCAATGAGCAGTTCTTC
CASSRGNEQFF
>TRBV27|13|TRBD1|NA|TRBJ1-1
TGTGCCAGCAGTTTGTTGGGACAGGGCGAAGCTTTCTTT
CASSLLGQGEAFF
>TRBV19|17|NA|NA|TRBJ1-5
TGTGCCAGCGATCGTGGGCAGGGCGGTGGGAGCAATCAGCCCCAGCATTTT
CASDRGQGGGSNQPQHF
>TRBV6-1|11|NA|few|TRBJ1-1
TGTGCCAGCAGTTCGGGCAGGGTAGCTTTCTTT
CASSSGRVAFF
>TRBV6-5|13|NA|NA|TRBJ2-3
TGTGCCAGCATAATGGGAGTGGAAGATACGCAGTATTTT
CASIMGVEDTQYF
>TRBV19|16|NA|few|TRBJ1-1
TGTGCCAGTAGTAATAGGCTAAGACAACGGAACACTGAAGCTTTCTTT
CASSNRLRQRNTEAFF
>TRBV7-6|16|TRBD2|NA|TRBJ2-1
TGTGCCAGCAGCTTAATCACTAGCGGGAGGGCGAATGAGCAGTTCTTC
CASSLITSGRANEQFF
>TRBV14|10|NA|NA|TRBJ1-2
TGTGCCAGCAGCCGACAGCTCTACACCTTC
CASSRQLYTF
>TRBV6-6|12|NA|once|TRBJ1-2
TGTGCCAGCAGCCCCGTTGTATATGGCTACACCTTC
CASSPVVYGYTF
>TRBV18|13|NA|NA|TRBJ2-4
TGTGCCAGCTCACCATCAGAGGAAAACATTCAGTACTTC
CASSPSEENIQYF
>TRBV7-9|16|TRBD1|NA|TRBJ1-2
TGTGCCAGCAGCCGGGACAGGGGGTCGGCTAACTATGGCTACACCTTC
CASSRDRGSANYGYTF
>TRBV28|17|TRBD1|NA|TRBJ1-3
TGTGCCAGCAGCCCGCCCGCCGGGACAGGGGCTGGAAACACCATATATTTT
CASSPPAGTGAGNTIYF
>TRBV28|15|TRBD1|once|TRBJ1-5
TGTGCCACGTCCGGGCATAAACAGGGGTCAGGGCCCCAGCATTTT
CATSGHKQGSGPQHF
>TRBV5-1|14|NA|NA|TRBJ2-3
TGCGCCAGCAGCTTTTCTAGCGGCACAGATACGCAGTATTTT
CASSFSSGTDTQYF
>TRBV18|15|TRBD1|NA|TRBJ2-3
TGTGCCAGCTCAACGAGGGACAGCCGCACAGATACGCAGTATTTT
CASSTRDSRTDTQYF
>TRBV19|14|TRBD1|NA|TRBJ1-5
TGTGCCAGTAGTATTGGGACAGGGGGGGAGCCCCAGCATTTT
CASSIGTGGEPQHF
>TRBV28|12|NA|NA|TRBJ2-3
TGTGCCAGCAAGACTTACACAGATACGCAGTATTTT
CASKTYTDTQYF
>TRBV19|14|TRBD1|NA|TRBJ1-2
TGTGCCAGTAGTACGGGACAGGGGAACTATGGCTACACCTTC
CASSTGQGNYGYTF
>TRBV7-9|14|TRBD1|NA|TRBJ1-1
TGTTCCAGCAGCGACACAGGGGTAACCACTGAAGCTTTCTTT
CSSSDTGVTTEAFF
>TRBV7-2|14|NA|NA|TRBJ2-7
TGTGCCAGCAGCGGCAGTATTTCATCCTACGAGCAGTACTTC
CASSGSISSYEQYF
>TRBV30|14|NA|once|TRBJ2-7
TGTGCCTGCAAAAGCGGGTGGAGCTCCTACGAGCAGTACTTC
CACKSGWSSYEQYF
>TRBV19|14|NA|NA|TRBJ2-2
TGTGCCAGTAGTACGGGGTGGGAGAACGGGGAGCTGTTTTTT
CASSTGWENGELFF
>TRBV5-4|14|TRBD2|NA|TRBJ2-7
TGTGCCAGCAGCTTGGCCGCTAGCGGGAGATCGGAGTACTTC
CASSLAASGRSEYF
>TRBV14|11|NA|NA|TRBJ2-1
TGTGCCAGCAGCCAGCGGAGTGAGCAGTTCTTC
CASSQRSEQFF
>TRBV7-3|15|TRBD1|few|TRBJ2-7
TGTGCCAGCAGCTTAACGACAGGGGGCTTCCACGAGCAGTACTTC
CASSLTTGGFHEQYF
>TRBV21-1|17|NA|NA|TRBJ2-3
TGTGCCAGCAGCACTTCTCTTGAGCGGAAGAGCACAGATACGCAGTATTTT
CASSTSLERKSTDTQYF
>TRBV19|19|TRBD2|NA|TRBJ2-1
TGTGCCAGTAGTATGACCGTCGGTTTGGTACTAGCGGGAGGCTATGAGCAGTTCTTC
CASSMTVGLVLAGGYEQFF
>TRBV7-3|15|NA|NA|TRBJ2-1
TGTGCCAGCAGCCTTACAGGCACAGGAAACAATGAGCAGTTCTTC
CASSLTGTGNNEQFF
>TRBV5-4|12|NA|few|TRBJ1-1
TGTGCCAGCAGCTTGGGACAGAATGAAGCTTTCTTT
CASSLGQNEAFF
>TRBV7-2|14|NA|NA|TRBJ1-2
TGTGCCAGCAGCTCGAGCAGGTTATCCTATGGCTACACCTTC
CASSSSRLSYGYTF
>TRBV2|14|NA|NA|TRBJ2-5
TGTGCCAGCAGTTGGACTCAGGGGGGCGAGACCCAGTACTTC
CASSWTQGGETQYF
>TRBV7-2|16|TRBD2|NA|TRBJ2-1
TGTGCCAGCAGCTTAGCGAGCGGCGGGAGAGGGGATGAGCAGTTCTTC
CASSLASGGRGDEQFF
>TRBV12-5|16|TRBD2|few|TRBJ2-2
TGTGCTAGTGGTTCGGGGACTAGCGGGTACACCGGGGAGCTGTTTTTT
CASGSGTSGYTGELFF
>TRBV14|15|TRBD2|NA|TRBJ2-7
TGTGCCAGCAGCCAGTGGACTAGCGGGACCTACGAGCAGTACTTC
CASSQWTSGTYEQYF
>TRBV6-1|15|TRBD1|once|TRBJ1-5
TGTGCCAGTCAGACAGGGATTTTTGTTGATCAGCCCCAGCATTTT
CASQTGIFVDQPQHF
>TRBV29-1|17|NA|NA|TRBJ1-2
TGCAGCGTTGAAGGCCCCTTAGAGAGTTTCCCTAACTATGGCTACACCTTC
CSVEGPLESFPNYGYTF
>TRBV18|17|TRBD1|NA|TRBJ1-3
TGTGCCAGCTCACCTCTATATCCGGACAGGGCAAGAAACACCATATATTTT
CASSPLYPDRARNTIYF
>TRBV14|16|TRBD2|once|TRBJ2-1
TGTGCCAGCAGCCAGACGGGAGGGAGCTCCTACAATGAGCAGTTCTTC
CASSQTGGSSYNEQFF
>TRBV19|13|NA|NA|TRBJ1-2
TGTGCCAGTAGCCAACAGGGAAACTATGGCTACACCTTC
CASSQQGNYGYTF
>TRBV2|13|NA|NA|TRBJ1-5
TGTGCCAGCAGGGTTTGGAGAAATCAGCCCCAGCATTTT
CASRVWRNQPQHF
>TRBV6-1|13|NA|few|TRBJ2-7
TGTGCCAGCAGGCCAGGATTGCCCTACGAGCAGTACTTC
CASRPGLPYEQYF
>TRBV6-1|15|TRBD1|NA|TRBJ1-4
TGTGCCAGCAGTGAATTCGACAGGGCGGATGAAAAACTGTTTTTT
CASSEFDRADEKLFF